This T cell receptor (beta chain) was sequenced during a study of read filtering for tumor transcriptome and immune sequencing. Study-wide context: Mean patient age was approximately 66 years, range about 47 to 85; approximately 18 male, more than 11 female. IR-seq gave about 3.5 to 10.27 million TCR reads per sample; RNA-seq gave about 80 to 1,300. Whole-study results and caveats: Even smaller IR-seq throughput identified most shared clonotypes. The sorted CD138-negative fraction was a mixed bone marrow immune population, not purified T cells.

The library was built from roughly 400 ng RNA with molecular barcoded adaptors for alpha/delta and beta/gamma chains. TCRdb fed the reads into MiXCR, producing one record per CDR3 protein. The sample lists some 80,000 distinct CDR3 sequences, roughly an eighth occurring once. This clonotype has a count of ten or more. Antigen unknown. The CDR3 covers 18 residues. The trim removed 0 bases at V and 6 bases at J, leaving 12 bases unmatched. Per germline, CDR1 LNHDA and CDR2 SQIVND (reference sequence). V is TRBV19 and J is TRBJ2-7, with 12 bases lining up with TRBD1. The material sequenced was a population of CD138-negative cells sorted from bone marrow. This TCR derives from a donor at least 40 years old with multiple myeloma. Written as DNA, the CDR3 is TGTGCCAGTAGTATAGAACCGGGTAGGGGACAGGGGGCCGTCGAGCAGTACTTC. Its translation: CASSIEPGRGQGAVEQYF.